A single sample gave rise to the 2 T cell receptor beta chains below, sequenced in a study of blood T cell repertoires in COVID-19. Measured with immunoSEQ multiplex PCR; TCRdb has only the in-frame clones, and not every one. The sample contains fewer than 65,000 clones, approximately 84% of which appear only once. Material for sequencing was peripheral blood. Receptor source: a man in his 60s with acute or convalescent COVID-19.

V is TRBV29-1 and J is TRBJ2-1; possible D gene TRBD1, 6 bases. The length of the CDR3 is 13 residues. The V gene lost 3 bases and the J gene lost 10 bases, with 16 bases spanning the gap. Per germline, CDR1 SQVTM and CDR2 ANQGSEA. The CDR3 region has the DNA TGCAGCGTTGACCCGCAGGGGCGCTTGGAGCAGTTCTTC. This sequence encodes CSVDPQGRLEQFF.

V and J are TRBV7-9 and TRBJ2-1, with a possible D match to TRBD1 (6 bases). This CDR3 spans 14 amino acids. Germline V gene lookup returns CDR1 SEHNR and CDR2 FQNEAQ (reference sequence). Trimming stripped 5 bases from V and 3 bases from J, with 11 bases between. This CDR3 reads CASSLTGDYNEQFF. DNA for the CDR3: TGTGCCAGCAGCCTGACAGGAGACTACAATGAGCAGTTCTTC.